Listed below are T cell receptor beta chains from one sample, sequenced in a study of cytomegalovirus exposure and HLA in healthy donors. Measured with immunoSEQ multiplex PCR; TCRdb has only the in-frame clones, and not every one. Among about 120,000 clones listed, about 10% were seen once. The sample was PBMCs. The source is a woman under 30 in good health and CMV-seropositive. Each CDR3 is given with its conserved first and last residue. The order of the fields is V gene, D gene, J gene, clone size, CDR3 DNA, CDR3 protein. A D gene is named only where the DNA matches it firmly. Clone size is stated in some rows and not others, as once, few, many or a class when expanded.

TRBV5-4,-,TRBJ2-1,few,TGTGCCAGCAGCTCTAAGGTGGGGACTGACTATGAGCAGTTCTTC,CASSSKVGTDYEQFF
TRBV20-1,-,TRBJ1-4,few,TGCAGTGCTAGCCGGGAGGAAAAACTGTTTTTT,CSASREEKLFF
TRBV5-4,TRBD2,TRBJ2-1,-,TGTGCCAGCCGGCCGGGACTACCCTACAATGAGCAGTTCTTC,CASRPGLPYNEQFF
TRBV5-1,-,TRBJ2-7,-,TGCGCCAGCAGCTTGGCAGGGCCCTACGAGCAGTACTTC,CASSLAGPYEQYF
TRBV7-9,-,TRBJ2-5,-,TGTGCCAGCAGCCAAAATGTTCAGGTCCGGGAGACCCAGTACTTC,CASSQNVQVRETQYF
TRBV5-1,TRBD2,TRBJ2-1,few,TGCGCCAGCGGAGTACCGGGACTAGCTTCTGAGCAGTTCTTC,CASGVPGLASEQFF
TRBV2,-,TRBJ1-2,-,TGTGCCAGCGGCGGCCGGGATAACTATGGCTACACCTTC,CASGGRDNYGYTF
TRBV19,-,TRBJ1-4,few,TGTGCCAATAAGGGGTGGGCTAATGAAAAACTGTTTTTT,CANKGWANEKLFF
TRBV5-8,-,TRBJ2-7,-,TGTGCCAGCAGCCCACAGGGTCCCTACGAGCAGTACTTC,CASSPQGPYEQYF
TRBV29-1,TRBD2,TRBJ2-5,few,TGCAGCGTTGTTCCCGGGACTAGCGGGAGTAGGGGCCAAGAGACCCAGTACTTC,CSVVPGTSGSRGQETQYF
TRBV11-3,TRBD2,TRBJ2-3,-,TGTGCCAGCAGAACCGGGAGAGCGGGACCGCGGACCACAGATACGCAGTATTTT,CASRTGRAGPRTTDTQYF
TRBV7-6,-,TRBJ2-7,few,TGTGCCAGCAGCCAAATGCCCCCGGGACCGGAGGGATACGAGCAGTACTTC,CASSQMPPGPEGYEQYF
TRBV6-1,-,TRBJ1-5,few,TGTGCCAGCACCCCACTGCGTGGGGGCGGGTGGCCCCAGCATTTT,CASTPLRGGGWPQHF
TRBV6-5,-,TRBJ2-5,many,TGTGCCAGCAGGGTCCACACCCTCCAAGAGACCCAGTACTTC,CASRVHTLQETQYF
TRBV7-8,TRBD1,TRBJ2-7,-,TGTGCCAGCACCTTAATCGCAGGGGGAGCGTATTACGAGCAGTACTTC,CASTLIAGGAYYEQYF
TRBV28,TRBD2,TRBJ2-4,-,TGTGCCAGCACCTCAGCGGGAGTGGGCATTCAGTACTTC,CASTSAGVGIQYF
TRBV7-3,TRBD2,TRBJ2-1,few,TGTGCCAGCAGCCGCGGCGGACTAGCGGGAGGGAATGAGCAGTTCTTC,CASSRGGLAGGNEQFF
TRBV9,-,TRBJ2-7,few,TGTGCCAGCAGCGTTGCGGACTCCTACGAGCAGTACTTC,CASSVADSYEQYF
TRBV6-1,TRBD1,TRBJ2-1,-,TGTGCCACAGTTGACAGGGTGGATGAGCAGTTCTTC,CATVDRVDEQFF
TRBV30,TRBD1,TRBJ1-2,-,TGTGCCTGGATTATCTCGGGTGGCCCTACAGGGGGATATGGCTACACCTTC,CAWIISGGPTGGYGYTF
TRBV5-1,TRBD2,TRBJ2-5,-,TGCGCCAGCAGCTTTACGGGAGGGCCTCAAGAGACCCAGTACTTC,CASSFTGGPQETQYF
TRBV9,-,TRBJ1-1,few,TGTGCCAGCAGGGGTGGGCTCATGAACACTGAAGCTTTCTTT,CASRGGLMNTEAFF
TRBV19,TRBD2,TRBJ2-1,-,TGTGCCAGTAGGAGACTAGCGTCAACGTACAATGAGCAGTTCTTC,CASRRLASTYNEQFF
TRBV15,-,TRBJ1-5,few,TGTGCCACCAGCAGATCAGGGGACTATAGCAATCAGCCCCAGCATTTT,CATSRSGDYSNQPQHF
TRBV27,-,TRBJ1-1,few,TGTGCCAGCATGTTCCGGGGGTTTGCGTGGAACACTGAAGCTTTCTTT,CASMFRGFAWNTEAFF
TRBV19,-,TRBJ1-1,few,TGTGCCAGTAGTGAACAACACAGGGTTGGGAGCACTGAAGCTTTCTTT,CASSEQHRVGSTEAFF
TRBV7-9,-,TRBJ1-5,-,TGTGCCAGCAGCTTTCTGGCTCAGCCCCAGCATTTT,CASSFLAQPQHF
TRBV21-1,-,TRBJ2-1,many,TGTGCCAGCAGCAAGGAGGGGCGAACGTACAATGAGCAGTTCTTC,CASSKEGRTYNEQFF
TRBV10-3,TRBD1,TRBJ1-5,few,TGTGCCATCAGTGGGGGGACAGGGCTCGATCAGCCCCAGCATTTT,CAISGGTGLDQPQHF
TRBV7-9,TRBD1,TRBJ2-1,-,TGTGCCAGCGGGACAGGGTATGACAAGGAGCAGTTCTTC,CASGTGYDKEQFF
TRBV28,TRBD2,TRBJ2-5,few,TGTGCCAGCAGCCCTGGGACTAGCGGCTGGGCCGAGACCCAGTACTTC,CASSPGTSGWAETQYF
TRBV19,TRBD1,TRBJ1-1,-,TGTGCCAGTAGTCCTACAGGGGAGAGAGCTTTCTTT,CASSPTGERAFF
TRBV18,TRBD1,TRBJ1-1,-,TGTGCCAGCTCACCAGCAAGGCAGGGGGATGTGGGGAACACTGAAGCTTTCTTT,CASSPARQGDVGNTEAFF
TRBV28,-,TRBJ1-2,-,TGTGCCAGCAGTTTCAACATCCTCTATGGCTACACCTTC,CASSFNILYGYTF
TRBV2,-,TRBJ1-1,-,TGTGCCAGCAGTGCAATGACAGGGAACACTGAAGCTTTCTTT,CASSAMTGNTEAFF
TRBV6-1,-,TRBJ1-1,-,TGTGCCAGCGTCAGAGGTTTCGGTGAAGCTTTCTTT,CASVRGFGEAFF
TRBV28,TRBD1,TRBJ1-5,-,TGTGCCAGCAGTCCGACAGGGCCGGGTCAGCCCCAGCATTTT,CASSPTGPGQPQHF
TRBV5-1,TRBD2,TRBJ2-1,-,TGCGCCAGCAGCCTCGGGACTAGCGGGAGACGGAATGAGCAGTTCTTC,CASSLGTSGRRNEQFF
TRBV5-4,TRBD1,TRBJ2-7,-,TGTGCCAGCAGCTTGGGGGCCGGGACAGGGTACGAGCAGTACTTC,CASSLGAGTGYEQYF
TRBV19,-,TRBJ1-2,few,TGTGCCCCCCATGGGGCACGCGGCTACACCTTC,CAPHGARGYTF
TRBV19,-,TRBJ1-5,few,TGTGCCAGTACCCTAAGCGGTCAGCCCCAGCATTTT,CASTLSGQPQHF
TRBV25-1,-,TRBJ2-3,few,TGTGCCAGCAGTGGGACTCAGGATACGCAGTATTTT,CASSGTQDTQYF